Listed below are T cell receptor beta chains from one sample, sequenced in a study of CD8 T cells in Susac syndrome. TCRdb re-derived calls from the immunoSEQ multiplex PCR reads in MiXCR, one entry per CDR3 protein. The sample consists of roughly 220,000 distinct CDR3 sequences, 85% to 95% of them appearing once. The sequenced sample consisted of CD4+ T cells from PBMCs. All receptors derive from a human donor with Susac syndrome. Each CDR3 is given with its conserved first and last residue. D genes are given only for firm matches. Some rows mark clone size as missing; the rest say once, few, many or name a class of expanded clone.

J: TRBJ2-7
size: NA
V: TRBV6-1
D: TRBD1
DNA: TGTGCCAGCAGTCAAACAGGGGACGAGCAGTACTTC
CDR3: CASSQTGDEQYF

J: TRBJ1-2
size: NA
V: TRBV28
D: NA
DNA: TGTGCCAGCAGGCCAGGGTCGACTAACTATGGCTACACCTTC
CDR3: CASRPGSTNYGYTF

J: TRBJ2-7
size: NA
V: TRBV7-2
D: NA
DNA: TGTGCCAGCAGCCCCACCCCCTACGAGCAGTACTTC
CDR3: CASSPTPYEQYF

J: TRBJ1-5
size: NA
V: TRBV4-1
D: NA
DNA: TGCGCCAGCAGCCAGGTCCCCGGGACAAGGAATCAGCCCCAGCATTTT
CDR3: CASSQVPGTRNQPQHF

J: TRBJ1-1
size: NA
V: TRBV30
D: NA
DNA: TGTGCCTGGAGAATAGGGCTGGCCGAAGCTTTCTTT
CDR3: CAWRIGLAEAFF

J: TRBJ1-1
size: NA
V: TRBV27
D: NA
DNA: TGTGCCAGCAGTTCAAACAGGGCGAACACTGAAGCTTTCTTT
CDR3: CASSSNRANTEAFF

J: TRBJ2-1
size: NA
V: TRBV2
D: TRBD1
DNA: TGTGCCAGCAGTGAGGTGCAGGGGGCCTACAATGAGCAGTTCTTC
CDR3: CASSEVQGAYNEQFF

J: TRBJ1-2
size: NA
V: TRBV4-2
D: TRBD1
DNA: TGTGCCAGCAGCCAAGAGTTCGGACAGGCCAGGAGTTTAGGCTACACCTTC
CDR3: CASSQEFGQARSLGYTF

J: TRBJ2-3
size: NA
V: TRBV7-9
D: NA
DNA: TGTGCCAGCAGCTTAGCGAGATCATTTAGCACAGATACGCAGTATTTT
CDR3: CASSLARSFSTDTQYF

J: TRBJ1-2
size: NA
V: TRBV28
D: TRBD1
DNA: TGTGCCAGCAGTCCCGGGACAGGGGGCCTAAACTATGGCTACACCTTC
CDR3: CASSPGTGGLNYGYTF

J: TRBJ1-6
size: NA
V: TRBV25-1
D: TRBD1
DNA: TGTGCCAGCAGTGTCCCAGGGGGAGTATCACCCCTCCACTTT
CDR3: CASSVPGGVSPLHF

J: TRBJ2-2
size: NA
V: TRBV29-1
D: TRBD1
DNA: TGCAGCGTTGCCTTGACAGGGGGCACCGGGGAGCTGTTTTTT
CDR3: CSVALTGGTGELFF

J: TRBJ1-2
size: NA
V: TRBV28
D: NA
DNA: TGTGCCAGCAGTTCTACAGGTGCCTATGGCTACACCTTC
CDR3: CASSSTGAYGYTF

J: TRBJ2-3
size: NA
V: TRBV15
D: NA
DNA: TGTGCCACCAGCAGAGGCGGCGGAATCAACACGCAGTATTTT
CDR3: CATSRGGGINTQYF

J: TRBJ2-7
size: NA
V: TRBV6-5
D: NA
DNA: TGTGCCAGCAGTTGGGGACCGCTGTCCTACGAGCAGTACTTC
CDR3: CASSWGPLSYEQYF

J: TRBJ2-5
size: NA
V: TRBV10-3
D: NA
DNA: TGTGCCACCACAAAGGGCGTTGAAGGAGAGACCCAGTACTTC
CDR3: CATTKGVEGETQYF

J: TRBJ1-2
size: few
V: TRBV6-1
D: NA
DNA: TGTGCCAGCAGTGACAGGCCGGACTATGGCTACACCTTC
CDR3: CASSDRPDYGYTF

J: TRBJ1-1
size: NA
V: TRBV29-1
D: NA
DNA: TGCAGCGCTGGTGGCGTGAACACTGAAGCTTTCTTT
CDR3: CSAGGVNTEAFF

J: TRBJ1-5
size: NA
V: TRBV2
D: NA
DNA: TGTGCCAGCAGAGGGGACGCCGACAATCAGCCCCAGCATTTT
CDR3: CASRGDADNQPQHF

J: TRBJ1-3
size: NA
V: TRBV2
D: NA
DNA: TGTGCCAGCTCGACAGGTAGAGCTGGAAACACCATATATTTT
CDR3: CASSTGRAGNTIYF

J: TRBJ2-5
size: NA
V: TRBV3-1
D: NA
DNA: TGTGCCAGCAGAACACAGGGTTTGGAGACCCAGTACTTC
CDR3: CASRTQGLETQYF

J: TRBJ2-1
size: NA
V: TRBV18
D: TRBD2
DNA: TGTGCCAGCTCACCCTTAGCGGGGGAAATTGACAATGAGCAGTTCTTC
CDR3: CASSPLAGEIDNEQFF

J: TRBJ2-2
size: NA
V: TRBV2
D: NA
DNA: TGTGCCAGCAGTGAAGTGGGGCTAGAAGGCGGGGAGCTGTTTTTT
CDR3: CASSEVGLEGGELFF

J: TRBJ2-7
size: NA
V: TRBV7-2
D: NA
DNA: TGTGCCAGCAGCTTAACTAGGGGTAGGCCCGGCGTGCAGTACTTC
CDR3: CASSLTRGRPGVQYF

J: TRBJ2-6
size: NA
V: TRBV6-5
D: NA
DNA: TGTGCCAGCCTAGGGGGGCCCGGGGCCAACGTCCTGACTTTC
CDR3: CASLGGPGANVLTF

J: TRBJ2-2
size: once
V: TRBV9
D: NA
DNA: TGTGCCAGCACCCCCTACCCGACAGCTAACACCGGGGAGCTGTTTTTT
CDR3: CASTPYPTANTGELFF

J: TRBJ1-2
size: NA
V: TRBV29-1
D: NA
DNA: TGCAGCGCCGAACGGACCATGGGCAGGGAACCTGGCTACACCTTC
CDR3: CSAERTMGREPGYTF

J: TRBJ2-1
size: NA
V: TRBV28
D: NA
DNA: TGTGCCAGCAGGGGCCGCTCCTACAATGAGCAGTTCTTC
CDR3: CASRGRSYNEQFF

J: TRBJ2-7
size: NA
V: TRBV25-1
D: TRBD1
DNA: TGTGCCAGCAGTGAACAGGGGGCTTACGAGCAGTACTTC
CDR3: CASSEQGAYEQYF

J: TRBJ1-6
size: NA
V: TRBV19
D: NA
DNA: TGTGCCAGTTCCTTGGGGGAAGGGACTCCAAAGAATTCACCCCTCCACTTT
CDR3: CASSLGEGTPKNSPLHF

J: TRBJ2-5
size: NA
V: TRBV9
D: NA
DNA: TGTGCCAGCAGCCCCCACACGCAAGAGACCCAGTACTTC
CDR3: CASSPHTQETQYF

J: TRBJ2-2
size: few
V: TRBV7-3
D: NA
DNA: TGTGCCAGCAGCTTAACTACCGGGGAGCTGTTTTTT
CDR3: CASSLTTGELFF

J: TRBJ2-1
size: NA
V: TRBV20-1
D: NA
DNA: TGCAGTGCTAGGGCGGGGCAGGGCGACAATGAGCAGTTCTTC
CDR3: CSARAGQGDNEQFF

J: TRBJ2-1
size: NA
V: TRBV2
D: NA
DNA: TGTGCCAGCAGTGAAGCCCGGAGGGTCAGCTACAATGAGCAGTTCTTC
CDR3: CASSEARRVSYNEQFF

J: TRBJ2-2
size: NA
V: TRBV29-1
D: TRBD1
DNA: TGCAGCGTTCTGGACAGGGCAAGGGGGAACACCGGGGAGCTGTTTTTT
CDR3: CSVLDRARGNTGELFF

J: TRBJ2-2
size: NA
V: TRBV2
D: NA
DNA: TGTGCCAGCAGTGTTGCAGGATCCGGGGAGCTGTTTTTT
CDR3: CASSVAGSGELFF

J: TRBJ1-5
size: once
V: TRBV28
D: NA
DNA: TGTGCCAGCAGTTTAGTTCAGGGGTACAATCAGCCCCAGCATTTT
CDR3: CASSLVQGYNQPQHF

J: TRBJ1-4
size: once
V: TRBV5-1
D: NA
DNA: TGCGCCAGCAGCTTGGAGGGGACTGCAACTAATGAAAAACTGTTTTTT
CDR3: CASSLEGTATNEKLFF

J: TRBJ2-7
size: NA
V: TRBV20-1
D: NA
DNA: TGCAGTGCTAGGGTGGTCGGGTACGAGCAGTACTTC
CDR3: CSARVVGYEQYF

J: TRBJ2-7
size: NA
V: TRBV2
D: TRBD1
DNA: TGTGCCAGCAGTGACCCCAGGGGGCAGGACGAGCAGTACTTC
CDR3: CASSDPRGQDEQYF

J: TRBJ2-3
size: NA
V: TRBV28
D: NA
DNA: TGTGCCAGCAAGAACGATTATACGCAGTATTTT
CDR3: CASKNDYTQYF

J: TRBJ1-1
size: NA
V: TRBV20-1
D: NA
DNA: TGCAGTATTCTCGACAGGCGCACTGAAGCTTTCTTT
CDR3: CSILDRRTEAFF

J: TRBJ2-3
size: NA
V: TRBV30
D: TRBD2
DNA: TGTGCCTGCATTTCGGGGGGTAGCACAGATACGCAGTATTTT
CDR3: CACISGGSTDTQYF

J: TRBJ2-7
size: NA
V: TRBV20-1
D: NA
DNA: TGCAGTGCTAGTAAAACGACGGCCGGTTACGAGCAGTACTTC
CDR3: CSASKTTAGYEQYF